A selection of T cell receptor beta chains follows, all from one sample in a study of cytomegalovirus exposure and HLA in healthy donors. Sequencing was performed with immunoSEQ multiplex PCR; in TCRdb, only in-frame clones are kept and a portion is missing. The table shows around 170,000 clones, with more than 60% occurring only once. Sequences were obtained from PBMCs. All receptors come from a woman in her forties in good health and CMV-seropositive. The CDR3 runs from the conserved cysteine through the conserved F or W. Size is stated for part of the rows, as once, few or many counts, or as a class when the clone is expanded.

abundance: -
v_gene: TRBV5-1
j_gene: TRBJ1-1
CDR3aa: CASSFELMNTEAFF

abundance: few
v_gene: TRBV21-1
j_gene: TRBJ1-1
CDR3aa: CASSKEGQTGGNTEAFF

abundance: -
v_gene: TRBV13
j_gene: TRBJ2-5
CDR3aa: CASSSQRGARGTQYF

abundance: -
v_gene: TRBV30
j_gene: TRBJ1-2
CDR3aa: CATRQAGYGYTF

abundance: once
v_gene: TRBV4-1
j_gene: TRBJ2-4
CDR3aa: CASSEDLSRDSQYF

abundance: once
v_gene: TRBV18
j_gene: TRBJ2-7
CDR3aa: CASSPFDSSYEQYF

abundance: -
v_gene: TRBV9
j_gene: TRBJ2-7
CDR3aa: CASSATAGGASYEQYF

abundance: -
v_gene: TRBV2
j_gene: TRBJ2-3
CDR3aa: CATPPRLASNTDTQYF

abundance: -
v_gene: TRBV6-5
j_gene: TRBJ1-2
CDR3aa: CASRKQGGNYGYTF

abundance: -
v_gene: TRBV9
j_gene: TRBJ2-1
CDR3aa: CASSGAVTVYNEQFF

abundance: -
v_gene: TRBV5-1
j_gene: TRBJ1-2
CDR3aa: CASSSLYGYTF

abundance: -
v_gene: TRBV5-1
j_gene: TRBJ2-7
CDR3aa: CASRTGGNGEQYF

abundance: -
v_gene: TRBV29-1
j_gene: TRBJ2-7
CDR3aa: CSVGGAGEQYF

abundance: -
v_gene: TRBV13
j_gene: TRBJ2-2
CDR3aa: CASSRGQVNTGELFF

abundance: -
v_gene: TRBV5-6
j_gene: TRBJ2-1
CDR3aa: CASSLRRGSSYNEQFF

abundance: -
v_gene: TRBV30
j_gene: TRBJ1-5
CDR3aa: CAWSVNRGSYSNQPQHF

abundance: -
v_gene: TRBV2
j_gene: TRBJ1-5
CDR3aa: CASRLGQSSNQPQHF

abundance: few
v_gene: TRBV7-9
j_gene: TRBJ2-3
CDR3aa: CSSSPGWAGDTDTQYF

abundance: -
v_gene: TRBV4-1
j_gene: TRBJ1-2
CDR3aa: CASSPGGSFYGYTF

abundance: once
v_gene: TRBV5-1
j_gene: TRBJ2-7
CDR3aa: CASSLAGLVYEQYF

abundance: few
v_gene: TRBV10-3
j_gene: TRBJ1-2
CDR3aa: CAIIGTGEGYGYTF

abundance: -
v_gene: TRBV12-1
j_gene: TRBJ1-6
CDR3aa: CASSLRPDRGLGGKCQNNSPLHF

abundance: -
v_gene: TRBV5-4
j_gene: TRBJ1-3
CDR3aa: CASSLGGQGAIISGNTIYF

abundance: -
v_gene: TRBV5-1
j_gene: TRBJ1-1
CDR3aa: CASRLGDTEAFF